Following are 29 T cell receptor beta chains from one sample sequenced in a study of shared clonotypes between healthy human individuals. Clones were sequenced by immunoSEQ multiplex PCR, and TCRdb holds only the in-frame ones, with some missing. The table shows about 1.5 million clones, with nearly 99% occurring only once. Sequenced input: naive CD4+ T cells sorted from blood. The subset: CD45RA+ positively selected. The receptor set was obtained from a man aged 30 to 45 in good health.

The J gene is TRBJ1-4, the V gene TRBV5-1, with TRBD1 as a possible D gene (5 bases). Per germline, CDR1 SGHRS and CDR2 YFSETQ. V was pared by 0 bases and J by 0 bases, with 18 bases between. The CDR3 totals 19 residues. CDR3 region: CASSLGPPFQGATNEKLFF. DNA for the CDR3: TGCGCCAGCAGCTTGGGGCCGCCCTTCCAGGGTGCAACTAATGAAAAACTGTTTTTT.

The gene calls are TRBV28 and TRBJ2-3; 7 positions match TRBD1. CDR3 length: 14 amino acids. J gave up 0 bases and V 11 bases, and 8 bases lay outside the gene matches. Germline V gives CDR1 MDHEN, CDR2 SYDVKM. The DNA of the CDR3 is TGTGCCGGGCACAGGGACAGTAGCACAGATACGCAGTATTTT. Translated: CAGHRDSSTDTQYF.

A note on this clone: The same CDR3 arises from other DNA sequences in this sample as well. In DNA form, the CDR3 reads TGTGCCAGCAGCTTGGGCCAGCAAGAGACCCAGTACTTC. Its protein is CASSLGQQETQYF. J is TRBJ2-5 and V is TRBV5-4; no reliable D call. The CDR3 consists of 13 residues. V shed 0 bases and J shed 2 bases, with 5 bases lying between them. Germline V gene data show CDR1 as SGHNT and CDR2 as YYREEE (reference sequence). Full variable domain (remainder filled in from reference TRBV5-4 and TRBJ2-5): ETGVTQSPTHLIKTRGQQVTLRCSSQSGHNTVSWYQQALGQGPQFIFQYYREEENGRGNFPPRFSGLQFPNYSSELNVNALELDDSALYLCASSLGQQETQYFGPGTRLLVL.

The rearrangement uses TRBV23-1 and TRBJ1-3, with 12 bases lining up with TRBD1. TRBV23-1 belongs to the ORF category, with a function that is uncertain. The J segment lost 0 bases and the V segment lost 1 base, leaving 16 bases of the junction unmatched. CDR3 length equals 22 residues. CDR3: CASSQYSPGTGGASNSGNTIYF. The CDR3 DNA is TGCGCCAGCAGTCAATATTCTCCCGGGACAGGGGGCGCATCCAACTCTGGAAACACCATATATTTT.

J is TRBJ2-3 and V is TRBV19; D gene ambiguous. V was cut by 4 bases and J by 1 base, with 15 bases left in between. Per the germline V gene, CDR1 is LNHDA and CDR2 is SQIVND (reference sequence). The CDR3 contains 16 residues. CDR3: CASSTIKILRTDTQYF. The CDR3 DNA sequence: TGTGCCAGTAGTACCATCAAGATTTTACGCACAGATACGCAGTATTTT.

The rearrangement uses TRBV19 and TRBJ2-1; D ambiguous. Trimming shortened V by 9 bases and J by 3 bases, and 9 bases separated the two germline ends. The germline CDR1 and CDR2 sequences are LNHDA and SQIVND (reference sequence). The CDR3 covers 12 residues. CDR3 in DNA: TGTGCCAGCTCTTTTCTCTACAATGAGCAGTTCTTC. Protein sequence: CASSFLYNEQFF.

The chain couples TRBV11-1 to TRBJ2-3; D may match TRBD1 or TRBD2 (5 bases each). The V gene's germline CDR1 is SGHAT and CDR2 FQDESV (reference sequence). CDR3 length: 13 residues. Trimming took 5 bases from V and 6 from J, leaving 12 bases between them. The CDR3 DNA reads as TGTGCCAGCAGCCCCCAGGGACCCGATACGCAGTATTTT. Translating gives CASSPQGPDTQYF.

The V gene is TRBV5-1, the J gene TRBJ1-4, with 8 nucleotides matching TRBD1. The CDR3 has 16 amino acids. Germline V gene data show CDR1 as SGHRS and CDR2 as YFSETQ. V was pared by 2 bases and J by 8 bases, with 11 bases of the junction left unmatched. The CDR3 spells CASSLSGTGGIEKLFF. The CDR3 coding sequence is TGCGCCAGCAGCTTAAGTGGTACAGGGGGAATCGAAAAACTGTTTTTT.

The chain employs TRBV14 and TRBJ2-7; D gene ambiguous. V dropped 3 bases and J dropped 1 base, with 4 bases sitting between them. The CDR3 runs to 12 residues. Germline V lookup: CDR1 SGHDN, CDR2 FVKESK. The CDR3 sequence is CASSHRSYEQYF. The DNA for the CDR3 is TGTGCCAGCAGCCACAGATCCTACGAGCAGTACTTC.

This clone appeared once. The rearrangement links TRBV5-4 to TRBJ2-3; 12 bases are a match to TRBD2. The CDR3 covers 15 residues. Germline V CDR1 and CDR2: SGHNT, YYREEE (reference sequence). V shed 3 bases and J 3 bases; nucleotides not matched to a gene: 2. This chain's CDR3 is CASSWGLAGTDTQYF. CDR3 sequence (DNA): TGTGCCAGCAGCTGGGGACTAGCGGGTACAGATACGCAGTATTTT.

As to this clone: Other DNA sequences in the same sample also yield this CDR3. The chain recombines TRBV9 with TRBJ2-1, with 7 bases that match TRBD2. The V gene end was trimmed by 0 bases and the J gene end by 3 bases; junction bases not matched to a gene: 3. The CDR3 extends over 15 amino acids. Looked up from germline, CDR1 is SGDLS and CDR2 is YYNGEE. CDR3 residues: CASSVASGDYNEQFF. The DNA for the CDR3 is TGTGCCAGCAGCGTAGCCAGCGGGGACTACAATGAGCAGTTCTTC.

V is TRBV6-6 and J is TRBJ2-2; tentative D call: TRBD2 (6 bases). The V end was cut by 5 bases, the J end by 3 bases, with 16 bases between. CDR3 length equals 16 residues. CDR1 and CDR2 from the germline V gene are MNHNY and SVGAGI (reference sequence). The CDR3 nucleotides read TGTGCCAGCAGTCAACGAATAGCGGCGGACACCGGGGAGCTGTTTTTT. Residues: CASSQRIAADTGELFF.

CDR3 residues: CASSLDGTLGYEQYF. In DNA, the CDR3 is TGCGCCAGCAGCTTGGACGGGACATTAGGTTACGAGCAGTACTTC. V gene TRBV5-1 combines with J gene TRBJ2-7, with D possibly TRBD1 on 6 matching bases. Germline values: CDR1 SGHRS, CDR2 YFSETQ. The V gene lost 0 bases and the J gene lost 4 bases, with 14 bases spanning the gap. The CDR3 length is 15 residues.

The genes are TRBV7-7 and TRBJ2-5; D gene ambiguous. Germline lookup yields CDR1 SSHAT and CDR2 FNYEAQ (reference sequence). The CDR3 totals 14 residues. Between the trimmed V and J ends, which lost 5 bases and 2 bases, there was a span of 12 bases. The CDR3 spells CASSPTTLQETQYF. For the CDR3, the DNA is TGTGCCAGCAGCCCAACGACCTTGCAAGAGACCCAGTACTTC.

The chain uses TRBV2 and TRBJ2-1; D remains ambiguous. CDR3 length: 13 residues. Trimming shortened V by 4 bases and J by 6 bases, and 10 bases separated the two germline ends. The germline V gene has CDR1 SNHLY and CDR2 FYNNEI. The CDR3 nucleotides read TGTGCCAGCAGTGTGGAAGAACCCAATGAGCAGTTCTTC. This gives the protein CASSVEEPNEQFF. Combining the CDR3 with reference TRBV2 and TRBJ2-1 gives the whole variable domain EPEVTQTPSHQVTQMGQEVILRCVPISNHLYFYWYRQILGQKVEFLVSFYNNEISEKSEIFDDQFSVERPDGSNFTLKIRSTKLEDSAMYFCASSVEEPNEQFFGPGTRLTVL.

As regards this clone: Other DNA sequences in this specimen translate into the identical CDR3. This chain uses TRBV11-2 with TRBJ1-5; 8 bases line up with TRBD1. CDR1 and CDR2 (germline): SGHAT, FQNNGV. The CDR3 loop spans 14 amino acids. V lost 5 bases and J lost 4; bases outside the gene matches: 4. Written as DNA, the CDR3 is TGTGCCAGCAGCAGGACAGGGCCGAATCAGCCCCAGCATTTT. Residues: CASSRTGPNQPQHF.

This chain connects TRBV5-1 to TRBJ2-7, with 12 bases lining up with TRBD2. The CDR3 consists of 16 residues. The germline gives CDR1 SGHRS, CDR2 YFSETQ. The V gene end was trimmed by 2 bases and the J gene end by 3 bases; junction bases not matched to a gene: 6. CDR3 residues: CASSFPSGRADYEQYF. CDR3 DNA sequence: TGCGCCAGCAGCTTTCCTAGCGGGAGGGCCGACTACGAGCAGTACTTC.

The genes are TRBV7-8 and TRBJ1-2; possible D gene TRBD1, 5 bases. This CDR3 has 18 amino acids. Trimming took 1 base from V and 8 from J, leaving 26 bases between them. Germline CDR1 SGHVS, CDR2 FQNEAQ. The CDR3 region is CASSLGKLQGFSFDGYTF. CDR3 coding DNA: TGTGCCAGCAGCTTAGGGAAGCTTCAGGGCTTCTCTTTCGACGGCTACACCTTC.

The rearrangement joins TRBV6-5 to TRBJ2-3; D is possibly TRBD2 (5 bases). Trimming removed 4 bases at V and 2 bases at J, with 13 bases between. This CDR3 is built from 15 residues. The germline CDR1 and CDR2 sequences are MNHEY and SVGAGI. The CDR3 loop reads CASSSVGETTDTQYF. For the CDR3, the DNA is TGTGCCAGCAGTTCCGTGGGAGAGACCACAGATACGCAGTATTTT.

This sequence joins TRBV12-5 and TRBJ1-2; D perhaps matches TRBD1 (6 bases). CDR3 length: 15 residues. The V end was cut by 3 bases, the J end by 4 bases, with 15 bases between. CDR1 is LGHNT, CDR2 FRNRAP, per germline. This CDR3 is CASGLPDRRPYGYTF. The CDR3 region has the DNA TGTGCTAGTGGTTTACCCGACAGGCGGCCCTATGGCTACACCTTC.

Points on this clone: The sample has other DNA sequences that encode this CDR3 too. V and J are TRBV5-1 and TRBJ1-5, with D tentatively TRBD1 (5 bases). The CDR3 has 16 residues. Germline values: CDR1 SGHRS, CDR2 YFSETQ. V lost 4 bases, J lost 3 bases, and 17 bases lay in between. For the CDR3, the DNA is TGCGCCAGCAGCGAGCAGCCGGGGGGTGACAATCAGCCCCAGCATTTT. Residues: CASSEQPGGDNQPQHF. The full variable domain, in which reference TRBV5-1 and TRBJ1-5 provide the parts outside the CDR3, is KAGVTQTPRYLIKTRGQQVTLSCSPISGHRSVSWYQQTPGQGLQFLFEYFSETQRNKGNFPGRFSGRQFSNSRSEMNVSTLELGDSALYLCASSEQPGGDNQPQHFGDGTRLSIL.

The gene calls are TRBV21-1 and TRBJ2-7; TRBD2 is the table's D call, not checked against the DNA. TRBV21-1 is noted as a pseudogene. The CDR3 length is 19 residues. Written as DNA, the CDR3 is TGTGCCAGCAGCAAGGTCTCGGGAGGGTTTGGGGTACGAGTCTACGAGCAGTACTTC. Its protein product is CASSKVSGGFGVRVYEQYF.

The chain combines TRBV2 with TRBJ1-1, with unresolved D. The V end lost 3 bases, the J end lost 4 bases, and 6 bases lay between the germline ends. Germline V gives CDR1 SNHLY, CDR2 FYNNEI. This CDR3 region has 12 residues. The CDR3 sequence is CASSEWFTEAFF. CDR3 nucleotide sequence: TGTGCCAGCAGTGAGTGGTTCACTGAAGCTTTCTTT. Full variable domain (missing parts from reference TRBV2 and TRBJ1-1): EPEVTQTPSHQVTQMGQEVILRCVPISNHLYFYWYRQILGQKVEFLVSFYNNEISEKSEIFDDQFSVERPDGSNFTLKIRSTKLEDSAMYFCASSEWFTEAFFGQGTRLTVV.

This chain joins TRBV7-2 and TRBJ2-5; 8 bases map to TRBD2. V trimming: 4 bases; J trimming: 9 bases; junction bases outside the gene matches: 13. The length of the CDR3 is 15 residues. The germline CDR1 and CDR2 sequences are SGHTA and FQGNSA. The chain's CDR3 is CASSSGTRAKSAQYF. As DNA, the CDR3 is TGTGCCAGCAGCTCCGGGACTAGGGCCAAATCGGCCCAGTACTTC.

A single count supports this clone. The V call is TRBV2, the J call TRBJ1-5; D gene uncertain. With 6 bases removed from V and 1 base from J, the gap between germline ends came to 7 bases. The CDR3 spans 13 residues. Per the germline V gene, CDR1 is SNHLY and CDR2 is FYNNEI. Here the CDR3 reads CASSGRSNQPQHF. The CDR3, as DNA: TGTGCCAGCAGCGGACGGAGCAATCAGCCCCAGCATTTT.

The rearrangement links TRBV6-1 to TRBJ2-7, with TRBD1 matching 8 bases. The CDR3 extends over 14 amino acids. The V and J ends lost 7 bases and 0 bases, in that order; junction bases with no gene match: 5. The germline gives CDR1 MNHNS, CDR2 SASEGT. CDR3 in amino acids: CASNLDRVSYEQYF. DNA of the CDR3: TGTGCCAGCAACCTGGACAGGGTCTCCTACGAGCAGTACTTC.

V usage is TRBV19 and J usage is TRBJ2-7; perhaps TRBD1 as D (5 bases). The CDR3 is 13 amino acids. The V end lost 4 bases, the J end lost 3 bases, and 10 bases lay between the germline ends. CDR1 and CDR2 from the germline V gene are LNHDA and SQIVND (reference sequence). The DNA of the CDR3 is TGTGCCAGTAGTACAGGGTACGGCTACGAGCAGTACTTC. Translated: CASSTGYGYEQYF. Full variable domain (outside the CDR3, taken from reference TRBV19 and TRBJ2-7): DGGITQSPKYLFRKEGQNVTLSCEQNLNHDAMYWYRQDPGQGLRLIYYSQIVNDFQKGDIAEGYSVSREKKESFPLTVTSAQKNPTAFYLCASSTGYGYEQYFGPGTRLTVT.

A single count supports this clone. V usage is TRBV18 and J usage is TRBJ2-7, with 8 bases fitting TRBD2. Per germline, CDR1 KGHSH and CDR2 LQKENI. Trimming removed 3 bases from V and 2 bases from J; junction bases left unmatched: 6. CDR3 length: 15 residues. The CDR3 loop reads CASSPSPGGTYEQYF. DNA of the CDR3: TGTGCCAGCTCACCCTCTCCGGGGGGGACCTACGAGCAGTACTTC.

The rearrangement uses TRBV5-1 and TRBJ2-1, with 10 positions matching TRBD2. CDR3 size: 17 residues. With V trimmed by 0 bases and J by 12 bases, 15 bases remained unmatched. Per the germline V gene, CDR1 is SGHRS and CDR2 is YFSETQ. DNA of the CDR3: TGCGCCAGCAGCTTGGAAGCCACCGGGACTAGCGTGTCTGGGCAGTTCTTC. Its translation: CASSLEATGTSVSGQFF.